One and the same sample provided the 26 T cell receptor beta chains below, sequenced in a study of monozygotic twins with inflammatory bowel disease (dated by TCRdb to the late 2010s). Libraries were built with 5' RACE. Sequencing relied on an Illumina HiSeq 2500. TCRdb reprocessed the public reads and reports one entry per CDR3 protein sequence, without DNA. The sample's table covers around 450,000 distinct CDR3 sequences. The leading ten clones occupy 2.4% of the sample. Sequencing used blood. These receptors originate from a human donor with ulcerative colitis or Crohn's disease, or a healthy co-twin of an affected twin (not recorded which).

The chain employs TRBV7-2 and TRBJ1-4; the TCRdb D gene call, TRBD1, has no DNA to confirm it. Germline V gene sequence: CDR1 SGHTA, CDR2 FQGNSA. This CDR3 has 13 amino acids. Here the CDR3 reads CASSLVRGSELFF.

J is TRBJ1-4 and V is TRBV12-3 or TRBV12-4. The CDR3 has 15 amino acids. This CDR3 reads CASSLGSSDNEKLFF.

The chain combines TRBV20-1 with TRBJ1-3; the TCRdb D gene call, TRBD1, has no DNA to confirm it. The CDR3 extends over 15 amino acids. Germline CDR1 DFQATT, CDR2 SNEGSKA (reference sequence). CDR3: CSASPPEISGNTIYF.

The chain recombines TRBV5-1 with TRBJ2-6. The CDR3 consists of 15 residues. The germline V gene has CDR1 SGHRS and CDR2 YFSETQ. CDR3 in amino acids: CASHGTGSGANVLTF.

The chain joins TRBV7-9 to TRBJ1-4; checking the TCRdb D call of TRBD1 is not possible without DNA. Germline CDR1 is SEHNR and CDR2 is FQNEAQ (reference sequence). The CDR3 loop spans 15 amino acids. CDR3 in amino acids: CASSFQGQGGEKLFF.

The chain couples TRBV11-3 to TRBJ2-1; there is no DNA to check the TCRdb D call of TRBD1. CDR3 length: 16 residues. Germline lookup yields CDR1 SGHNT and CDR2 YENEEA. This chain's CDR3 is CASSPGGAGRIHEQFF.

The genes are TRBV6-5 and TRBJ2-5; the D call from TCRdb, TRBD1, cannot be confirmed without DNA. CDR3 length equals 15 residues. Germline assignment: CDR1 MNHEY and CDR2 SVGAGI. CDR3 residues: CASSLTGLRQETQYF.

V usage is TRBV20-1 and J usage is TRBJ2-3; TCRdb reports TRBD1, a call that lacks DNA to check it against. From germline, CDR1 is DFQATT and CDR2 SNEGSKA (reference sequence). The CDR3 spans 13 residues. The chain's CDR3 is CSASLRATDTQYF.

J is TRBJ2-1 and V is TRBV7-2; TCRdb selects TRBD1, and the lack of DNA leaves this call unchecked. The germline gives CDR1 SGHTA, CDR2 FQGNSA. This CDR3 has 14 residues. The CDR3 sequence: CASSSTGGYNEQFF.

The chain joins TRBV5-4 to TRBJ1-1; TCRdb calls TRBD1, which cannot be checked without DNA. Germline CDR1 and CDR2: SGHNT and YYREEE (reference sequence). CDR3 length equals 15 residues. The CDR3 sequence is CASSLDTGGKGEAFF.

The chain carries TRBV19 and TRBJ1-6. This CDR3 has 15 amino acids. Germline lookup yields CDR1 LNHDA and CDR2 SQIVND (reference sequence). The CDR3 loop is CASSIGGAGNSPLHF.

This chain connects TRBV12-3 or TRBV12-4 to TRBJ1-2. CDR3 length equals 15 residues. The CDR3 protein is CASSLNPPQNYGYTF.

The rearrangement joins TRBV29-1 to TRBJ2-5; the D call of TRBD1 rests on TCRdb alone, since no DNA is present to check it. In germline, CDR1 is SQVTM, CDR2 ANQGSEA. There are 14 residues in the CDR3. The CDR3 protein is CSVDTGRSSETQYF.

Here the CDR3 reads CASSRGGGPASTGLLVQFF. This rearrangement joins TRBV21-1 to TRBJ2-1; without DNA, the TCRdb call of TRBD2 cannot be checked. TRBV21-1 is marked as a pseudogene. The CDR3 extends over 19 amino acids.

The chain has TRBV5-5 and TRBJ2-1; TCRdb gives TRBD2 as the D gene, but with no DNA this cannot be confirmed. The CDR3 length is 17 residues. CDR1 is SGHKS, CDR2 YYEKEE, per germline (reference sequence). CDR3: CASSPFWTSGNYNEQFF.

V and J are TRBV5-1 and TRBJ2-6; TCRdb calls TRBD2, which cannot be checked without DNA. In germline, CDR1 is SGHRS, CDR2 YFSETQ. The length of the CDR3 is 15 residues. CDR3: CASSPEAWGANVLTF.

CDR3 loop: CASSLARQAISHQHF. This chain joins TRBV7-8 and TRBJ1-5. This CDR3 region has 15 residues. Germline CDR1 reads SGHVS; CDR2 reads FQNEAQ.

This rearrangement joins TRBV20-1 to TRBJ2-2; TCRdb reports TRBD1, a call that lacks DNA to check it against. Germline loops: CDR1 DFQATT, CDR2 SNEGSKA (reference sequence). The CDR3 loop spans 14 amino acids. The CDR3 is CSAIGTANTGELFF.

This chain links TRBV12-3 or TRBV12-4 with TRBJ1-3; the TCRdb call, TRBD1, lacks DNA for checking. This CDR3 is 15 amino acids long. This chain's CDR3 is CASSFGTEAGNTIYF.

V usage is TRBV15 and J usage is TRBJ1-3. From germline, CDR1 is LNHNV and CDR2 YYDKDF (reference sequence). The CDR3 runs 16 residues. The CDR3 reads CATSRARHSSGNTIYF. The entire variable domain, with the rest obtained from reference TRBV15 and TRBJ1-3, is as follows: DAMVIQNPRYQVTQFGKPVTLSCSQTLNHNVMYWYQQKSSQAPKLLFHYYDKDFNNEADTPDNFQSRRPNTSFCFLDIRSPGLGDTAMYLCATSRARHSSGNTIYFGEGSWLTVV.

This CDR3 is CSATGQGTVTDTQYF. The chain couples TRBV20-1 to TRBJ2-3; the D call from TCRdb, TRBD1, cannot be confirmed without DNA. Germline V gives CDR1 DFQATT, CDR2 SNEGSKA (reference sequence). The CDR3 has 15 residues.

The J gene is TRBJ2-2, the V gene TRBV3-1. Germline CDR1 is LGHDT and CDR2 is YNNKEL (reference sequence). This CDR3 contains 14 residues. The CDR3 is CASSQDLSPGELFF.

V and J are TRBV4-1 and TRBJ2-7; TCRdb's assignment of TRBD1 cannot be checked, as there is no DNA. Germline V gene lookup returns CDR1 MGHRA and CDR2 YSYEKL. The CDR3 extends over 14 amino acids. This CDR3 is CASSQNIPTYEQYF.

V and J are TRBV5-1 and TRBJ2-3; the D call from TCRdb, TRBD1, cannot be confirmed without DNA. The V gene's germline CDR1 is SGHRS and CDR2 YFSETQ. This CDR3 contains 14 residues. CDR3 loop: CASSFDSLTDTQYF. The full variable domain, its missing parts supplied by reference TRBV5-1 and TRBJ2-3, is KAGVTQTPRYLIKTRGQQVTLSCSPISGHRSVSWYQQTPGQGLQFLFEYFSETQRNKGNFPGRFSGRQFSNSRSEMNVSTLELGDSALYLCASSFDSLTDTQYFGPGTRLTVL.

The rearrangement uses TRBV29-1 and TRBJ1-2. This CDR3 has 11 residues. In germline, CDR1 is SQVTM, CDR2 ANQGSEA. The CDR3 sequence: CSVEEGLGYTF.

The chain couples TRBV6-2 or TRBV6-3 to TRBJ2-2; TCRdb's D gene call, TRBD1, goes unchecked for lack of DNA. The germline V gene encodes CDR1 MNHEY and CDR2 SVGEGT. The CDR3 length is 15 residues. CDR3 in amino acids: CASSPRGLDTGELFF.